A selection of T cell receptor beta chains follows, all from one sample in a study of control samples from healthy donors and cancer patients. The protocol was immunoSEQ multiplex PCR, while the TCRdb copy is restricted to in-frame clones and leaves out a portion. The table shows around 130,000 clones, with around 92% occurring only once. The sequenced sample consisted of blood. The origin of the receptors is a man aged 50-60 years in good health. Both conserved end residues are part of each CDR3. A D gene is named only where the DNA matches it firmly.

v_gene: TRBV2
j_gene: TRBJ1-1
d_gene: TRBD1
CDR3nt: TGTGCCAGCGCCCTAGGGCGGGACAGAGGAGCTTTCTTT
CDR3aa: CASALGRDRGAFF

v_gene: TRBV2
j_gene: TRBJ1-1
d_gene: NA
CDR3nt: TGTGCCAGCAGGGATCCAGCCACTGAAGCTTTCTTT
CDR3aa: CASRDPATEAFF

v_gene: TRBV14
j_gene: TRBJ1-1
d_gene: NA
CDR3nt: TGTGCCAGCAGCCCTTTAGCCTCGAACACTGAAGCTTTCTTT
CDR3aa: CASSPLASNTEAFF

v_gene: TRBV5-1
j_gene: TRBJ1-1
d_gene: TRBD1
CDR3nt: TGCGCCAGCAGCTTGAGGATTTCCCGGGACAGGGTTTGGGCCACTGAAGCTTTCTTT
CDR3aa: CASSLRISRDRVWATEAFF

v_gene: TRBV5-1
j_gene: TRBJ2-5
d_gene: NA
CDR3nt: TGCGCCAGCAGGCCGGGGGAGTTCCCCCAAGAGACCCAGTACTTC
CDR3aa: CASRPGEFPQETQYF

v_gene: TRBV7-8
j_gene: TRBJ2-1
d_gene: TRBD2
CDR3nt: TGTGCCAGCAGCTTAGTGAGGCTAGCGGAAAACAATGAGCAGTTCTTC
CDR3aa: CASSLVRLAENNEQFF

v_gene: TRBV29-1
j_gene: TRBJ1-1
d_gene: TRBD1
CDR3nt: TGCAGCTCCTTCACAGGGGCCAACACTGAAGCTTTCTTT
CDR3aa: CSSFTGANTEAFF

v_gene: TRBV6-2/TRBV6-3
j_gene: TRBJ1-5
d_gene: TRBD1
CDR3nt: TGTGCCAGCAGTCCCTCCCGACAGGGGGCGGATCAGCCCCAGCATTTT
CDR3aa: CASSPSRQGADQPQHF

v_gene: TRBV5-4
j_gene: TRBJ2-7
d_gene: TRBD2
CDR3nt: TGTGCCAGCAGGTTGGGGGCGGGGGGGCCCTACGAGCAGTACTTC
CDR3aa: CASRLGAGGPYEQYF

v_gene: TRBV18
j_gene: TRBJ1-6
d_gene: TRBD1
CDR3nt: TGTGCCAGCTCACCACGGGAGACAGGGGACTCACCCCTCCACTTT
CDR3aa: CASSPRETGDSPLHF

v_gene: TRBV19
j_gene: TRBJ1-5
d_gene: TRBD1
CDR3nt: TGTGCCAGTAGTATGGAGCAGGGGGAGTTGCAGCCCCAGCATTTT
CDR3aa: CASSMEQGELQPQHF

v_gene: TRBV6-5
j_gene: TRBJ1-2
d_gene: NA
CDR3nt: TGTGCCAGCAGTACCCTGACAGGCGCCTATGGCTACACCTTC
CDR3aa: CASSTLTGAYGYTF

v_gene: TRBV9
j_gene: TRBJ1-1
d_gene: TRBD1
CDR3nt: TGTGCCAGCAGCGTAGGTCTGTTGGGACAGGGGAATGAAGCTTTCTTT
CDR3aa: CASSVGLLGQGNEAFF